This TCR beta chain was found in a study of blood T cell repertoires in COVID-19. Authors' methods: Amplification of reference gene primers was used by the study to estimate nucleated cell counts. Generated by immunoSEQ multiplex PCR, the TCRdb table keeps only in-frame clones and is missing some. That table gives V, J and clone size, and the DNA gave D and trimming. The table records 60,000 to 65,000 clones, 74% of them present only once. Trimming took 6 bases from V and 2 from J, leaving 5 bases between them. In germline, CDR1 is MNHNY, CDR2 SVGAGI (reference sequence). This CDR3 comprises 12 residues.

Sample: peripheral blood. The source of this sequence is an elderly woman with acute or convalescent COVID-19. The rearrangement joins TRBV6-6 to TRBJ1-3, with unresolved D. For the CDR3, the DNA is TGTGCCAGCAGACCTACTGGAAACACCATATATTTT. The encoded protein is CASRPTGNTIYF.